This T cell receptor (beta chain) was profiled in a study of CD8+ T cells in alopecia areata. Across the whole study: Treated patients took oral tofacitinib at 5 to 10 mg twice daily. Severity of treated patients was scored by affected scalp percentage.

The treatment: oral pan-JAK inhibitor, 5-10 mg twice daily. Extracted RNA was reverse transcribed, and the resulting cDNA served as sequencing template. Some clones are missing from TCRdb's copy, which holds only in-frame ones; the method was immunoSEQ multiplex PCR. The sample includes 75,000 to 80,000 clones, 60% to 70% of them seen just once. As to this clone: Its antigen is still unknown.

Overall study results and limits: Scalp clonality, along with expanded CD8+ clones among the top 100, was significantly decreased by tofacitinib. As there was one nonresponder, how baseline CD8+ expansion relates to response remains uncertain.

Germline trimming cut 1 base from V and 5 bases from J; bases unmatched to any gene: 5. The CDR3 has 15 residues. In germline, CDR1 is LGHNA, CDR2 YSLEER. The input for sequencing was CD8+ T cells sorted from blood, taken at week 24, from a patient treated with tofacitinib. The chain has TRBV4-3 and TRBJ2-7; TRBD2 agrees at 10 bases. This receptor was taken from a human donor with alopecia areata. As DNA, the CDR3 is TGCGCCAGCAGCCAAGGGCTAGCGGGGGCTAACGAGCAGTACTTC. Protein product: CASSQGLAGANEQYF.